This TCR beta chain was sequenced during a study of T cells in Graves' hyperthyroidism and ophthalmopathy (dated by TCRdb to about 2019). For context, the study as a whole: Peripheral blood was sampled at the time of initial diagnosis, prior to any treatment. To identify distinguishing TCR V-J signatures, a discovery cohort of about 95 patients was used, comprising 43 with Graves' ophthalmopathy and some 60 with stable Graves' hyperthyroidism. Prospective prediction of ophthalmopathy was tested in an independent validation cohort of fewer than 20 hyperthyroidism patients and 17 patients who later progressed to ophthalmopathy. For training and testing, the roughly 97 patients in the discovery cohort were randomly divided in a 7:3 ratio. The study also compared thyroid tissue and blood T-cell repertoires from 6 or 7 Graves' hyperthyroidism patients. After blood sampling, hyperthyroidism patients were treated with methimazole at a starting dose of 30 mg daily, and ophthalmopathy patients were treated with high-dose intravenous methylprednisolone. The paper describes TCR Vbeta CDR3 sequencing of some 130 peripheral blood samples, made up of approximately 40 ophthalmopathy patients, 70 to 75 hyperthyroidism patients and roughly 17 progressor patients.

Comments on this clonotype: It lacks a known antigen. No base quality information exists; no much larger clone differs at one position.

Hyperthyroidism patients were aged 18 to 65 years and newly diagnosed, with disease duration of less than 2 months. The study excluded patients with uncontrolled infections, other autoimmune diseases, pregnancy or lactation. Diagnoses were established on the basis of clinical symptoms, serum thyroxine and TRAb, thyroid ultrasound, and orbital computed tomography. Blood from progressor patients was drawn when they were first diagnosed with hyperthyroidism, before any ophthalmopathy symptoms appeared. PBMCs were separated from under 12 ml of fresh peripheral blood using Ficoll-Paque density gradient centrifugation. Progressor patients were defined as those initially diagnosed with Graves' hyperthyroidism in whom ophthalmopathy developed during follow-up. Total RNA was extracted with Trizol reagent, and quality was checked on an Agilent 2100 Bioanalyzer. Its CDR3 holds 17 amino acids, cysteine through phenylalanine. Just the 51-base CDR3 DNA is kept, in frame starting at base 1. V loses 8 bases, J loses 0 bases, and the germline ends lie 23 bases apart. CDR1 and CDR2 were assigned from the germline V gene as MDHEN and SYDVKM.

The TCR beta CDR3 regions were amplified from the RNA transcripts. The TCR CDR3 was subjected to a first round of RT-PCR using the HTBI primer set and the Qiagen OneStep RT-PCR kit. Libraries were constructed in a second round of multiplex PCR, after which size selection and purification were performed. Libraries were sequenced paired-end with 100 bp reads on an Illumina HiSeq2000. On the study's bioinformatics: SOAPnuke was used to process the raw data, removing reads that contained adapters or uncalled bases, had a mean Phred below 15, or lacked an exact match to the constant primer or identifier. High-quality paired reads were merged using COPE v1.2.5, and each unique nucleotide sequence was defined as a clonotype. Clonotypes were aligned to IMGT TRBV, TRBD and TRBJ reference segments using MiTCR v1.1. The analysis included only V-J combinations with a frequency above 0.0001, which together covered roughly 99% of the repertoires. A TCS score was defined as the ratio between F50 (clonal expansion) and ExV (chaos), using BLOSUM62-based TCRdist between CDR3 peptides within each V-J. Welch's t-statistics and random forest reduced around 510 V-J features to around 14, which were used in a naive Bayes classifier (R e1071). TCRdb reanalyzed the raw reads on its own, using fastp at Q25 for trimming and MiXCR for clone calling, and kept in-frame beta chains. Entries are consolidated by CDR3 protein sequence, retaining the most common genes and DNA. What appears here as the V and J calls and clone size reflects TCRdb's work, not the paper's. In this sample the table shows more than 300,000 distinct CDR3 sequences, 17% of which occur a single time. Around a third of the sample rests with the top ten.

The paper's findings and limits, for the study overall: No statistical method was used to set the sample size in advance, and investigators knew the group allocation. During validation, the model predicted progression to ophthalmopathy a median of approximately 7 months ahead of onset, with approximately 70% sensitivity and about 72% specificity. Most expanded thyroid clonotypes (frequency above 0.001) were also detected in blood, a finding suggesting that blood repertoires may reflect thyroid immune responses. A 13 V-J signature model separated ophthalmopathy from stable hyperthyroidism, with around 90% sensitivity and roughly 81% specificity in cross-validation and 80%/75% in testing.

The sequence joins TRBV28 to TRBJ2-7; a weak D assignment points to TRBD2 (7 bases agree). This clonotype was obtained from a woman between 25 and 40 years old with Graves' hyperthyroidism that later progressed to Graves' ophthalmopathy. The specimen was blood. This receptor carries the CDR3 CASAGADSSPSSYEQYF. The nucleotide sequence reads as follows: TGTGCCAGCGCGGGGGCCGACTCCAGCCCTAGCTCCTACGAGCAGTACTTC.